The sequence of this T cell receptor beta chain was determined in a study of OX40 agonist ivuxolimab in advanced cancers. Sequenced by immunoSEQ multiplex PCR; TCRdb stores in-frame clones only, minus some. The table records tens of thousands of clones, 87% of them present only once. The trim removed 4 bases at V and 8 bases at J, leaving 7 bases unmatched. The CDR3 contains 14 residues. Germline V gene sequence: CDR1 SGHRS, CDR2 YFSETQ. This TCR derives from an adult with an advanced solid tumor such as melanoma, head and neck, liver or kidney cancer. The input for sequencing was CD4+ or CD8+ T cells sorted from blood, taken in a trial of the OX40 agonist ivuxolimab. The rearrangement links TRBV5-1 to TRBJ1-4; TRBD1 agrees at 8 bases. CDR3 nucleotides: TGCGCCAGCAGCCCGGACAGGGCGGGCGAAAAACTGTTTTTT. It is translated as CASSPDRAGEKLFF.